A single sample is the source of the 25 T cell receptor beta chains below, sequenced in a study of identical twins. TCRdb analysed the 5' RACE reads with MiXCR anew, one entry per CDR3 protein. The data contain fewer than 900,000 distinct CDR3 sequences, less than 25% of them singletons. This same sample was also taken into another study, of T cells expressing NK-cell markers.

Sequenced material: PBMCs. Source of these receptors: a woman in her late teens or twenties in good health.

This clonotype was counted between two and nine times. The V and J genes are TRBV29-1 and TRBJ2-1, with D unresolved. The germline V and J ends were trimmed by 4 bases and 7 bases, with 5 bases remaining between them. The CDR3 runs to 10 residues. Germline CDR1 and CDR2: SQVTM and ANQGSEA. This CDR3 reads CSVALNEQFF. Written as DNA, the CDR3 is TGCAGCGTTGCCCTAAATGAGCAGTTCTTC.

This clonotype came up many times. The chain combines TRBV27 with TRBJ2-7; D unresolved. This CDR3 is 13 amino acids long. Per germline, CDR1 MNHEY and CDR2 SMNVEV (reference sequence). The germline V and J ends were trimmed by 5 bases and 2 bases, with 10 bases remaining between them. This CDR3 is CASSTTKTYEQYF. CDR3 coding DNA: TGTGCCAGCAGTACCACAAAAACCTACGAGCAGTACTTC.

The gene calls are TRBV5-1 and TRBJ1-5; D is possibly TRBD1 (5 bases). The germline V and J ends were trimmed by 3 bases and 6 bases, with 10 bases remaining between them. The CDR3 runs 13 residues. The V gene's germline CDR1 is SGHRS and CDR2 YFSETQ. Here the CDR3 reads CASSWQGGQPQHF. The CDR3 DNA follows: TGCGCCAGCAGCTGGCAGGGAGGTCAGCCCCAGCATTTT.

This chain links TRBV6-1 with TRBJ2-1; TRBD2 agrees at 9 bases. Losses at the gene ends were 4 bases for V and 2 bases for J; bases not matched to a gene: 0. CDR3 length: 14 residues. Germline values: CDR1 MNHNS, CDR2 SASEGT. CDR3 sequence (DNA): TGTGCCAGCAGTGCTAGCGGGGCCTACAATGAGCAGTTCTTC. Translating gives CASSASGAYNEQFF.

V and J are TRBV29-1 and TRBJ2-4; 8 bases are shared with TRBD2. V was pared by 6 bases and J by 4 bases, with 2 bases of the junction left unmatched. The CDR3 length is 12 residues. Germline assignment: CDR1 SQVTM and CDR2 ANQGSEA. The CDR3 DNA reads as TGCAGCGTCGGCGGGGGGAAAAACATTCAGTACTTC. Its protein product is CSVGGGKNIQYF.

This clonotype was seen only once. The J gene is TRBJ2-7, the V gene TRBV12-5; D is unresolved. Trimming removed 0 bases from V and 6 bases from J, with 15 bases in between. This CDR3 contains 15 residues. Germline V gene sequence: CDR1 LGHNT, CDR2 FRNRAP. The CDR3 reads CASGLVPTVGSEQYF. CDR3 DNA sequence: TGTGCTAGTGGTTTGGTTCCCACCGTAGGATCCGAGCAGTACTTC.

This clonotype occurred many times. The chain has TRBV20-1 and TRBJ2-1; 9 bases line up with TRBD2. After removal of 1 base from V and 7 bases from J, the junction contained 5 bases not matched to a gene. The CDR3 consists of 14 residues. The germline gives CDR1 DFQATT, CDR2 SNEGSKA (reference sequence). The CDR3, as DNA: TGCAGTGCTAGAGCGGGCGGGAGGGCTAATGAGCAGTTCTTC. This translates into CSARAGGRANEQFF.

The rearrangement links TRBV27 to TRBJ2-3; D possibly corresponds to TRBD2 (7 bases). The CDR3 consists of 16 residues. V lost 3 bases to trimming and J lost 10 bases, with 23 bases between them. Germline assignment: CDR1 MNHEY and CDR2 SMNVEV (reference sequence). CDR3 bases: TGTGCCAGCAGTTTTCGGGGCGGGGGCCCCCCTGGTGCGCAGTATTTT. Translating it yields CASSFRGGGPPGAQYF.

This chain joins TRBV20-1 and TRBJ2-1, with TRBD1 matching over 9 bases. The CDR3 length is 14 residues. CDR1 DFQATT and CDR2 SNEGSKA come from the germline V gene (reference sequence). V lost 6 bases and J lost 5; bases outside the gene matches: 8. The CDR3: CSARAGQGNNEQFF. As DNA, the CDR3 is TGCAGTGCCAGGGCGGGACAGGGCAACAATGAGCAGTTCTTC.

The sample holds many counts of this clonotype. The gene calls are TRBV27 and TRBJ2-7; a weak D match, TRBD1 (5 bases). The V and J ends lost 4 bases and 1 base respectively, with 11 bases between them. The CDR3 totals 14 residues. CDR1 and CDR2 from the germline V gene are MNHEY and SMNVEV (reference sequence). This chain's CDR3 is CASSSLTVSYEQYF. CDR3 in DNA: TGTGCCAGCAGTTCCTTGACAGTATCCTACGAGCAGTACTTC.

The chain combines TRBV11-1 with TRBJ2-7, with 14 bases identical to TRBD2. Germline trimming cut 9 bases from V and 2 bases from J; bases unmatched to any gene: 18. The germline CDR1 and CDR2 sequences are SGHAT and FQDESV (reference sequence). The CDR3 totals 19 residues. The CDR3 reads CASSNPTTSGRASPYEQYF. CDR3 in DNA: TGTGCCAGTAGCAACCCCACGACTAGCGGGAGGGCGAGTCCCTACGAGCAGTACTTC. Based on the CDR3 plus reference TRBV11-1 and TRBJ2-7, the full variable domain is EAEVAQSPRYKITEKSQAVAFWCDPISGHATLYWYRQILGQGPELLVQFQDESVVDDSQLPKDRFSAERLKGVDSTLKIQPAELGDSAMYLCASSNPTTSGRASPYEQYFGPGTRLTVT.

This clonotype was found many times. The V and J genes are TRBV12-3 or TRBV12-4 and TRBJ2-2; D uncertain. The CDR3 is made up of 11 amino acids. V gave up 3 bases and J gave up 6 bases, with 2 bases separating them. The CDR3 spells CASSFSGELFF. CDR3 sequence (DNA): TGTGCCAGCAGTTTCTCCGGGGAGCTGTTTTTT.

The V call is TRBV12-3 or TRBV12-4, the J call TRBJ2-1, with TRBD2 matching 12 bases. Unmatched junction bases numbered 7, after V lost 6 bases and J lost 7 bases. The CDR3 contains 15 residues. As DNA, the CDR3 is TGTGCCAGCAGAAAGGGACTAGCGGGTGGAAATGAGCAGTTCTTC. It specifies CASRKGLAGGNEQFF.

The V gene is TRBV12-3 or TRBV12-4, the J gene TRBJ2-2; 11 bases fit TRBD2. V lost 5 bases to trimming and J lost 7 bases; unmatched junction nucleotides: 21. The CDR3 spans 20 residues. The CDR3 nucleotides are TGTGCCAGCAGTGTACCCCTCGTAGTAGCGGGAGGGCGAATTGTCGGGGAGCTGTTTTTT. Translation: CASSVPLVVAGGRIVGELFF.

This clonotype turned up a few times. The V and J genes are TRBV12-3 or TRBV12-4 and TRBJ2-1; D could derive from TRBD1 or TRBD2 (6 bases each). CDR3 length equals 13 residues. V was pared by 7 bases and J by 6 bases, with 13 bases between. CDR3: CASTRGLFNEQFF. The CDR3 region has the DNA TGTGCCAGCACCCGGGGGCTTTTCAATGAGCAGTTCTTC.

This clonotype was counted only a few times. The chain recombines TRBV10-3 with TRBJ2-1, with 14 bases identical to TRBD2. J was trimmed by 9 bases and V by 4 bases; bases with no gene match: 2. The CDR3 is made up of 14 amino acids. From germline, CDR1 is ENHRY and CDR2 SYGVKD. The CDR3, as DNA: TGTGCCATCAGTGGACTAGCGGGAGGGGGTGAGCAGTTCTTC. The encoded protein is CAISGLAGGGEQFF.

The chain combines TRBV20-1 with TRBJ2-7, with TRBD2 matching over 16 bases. CDR1 DFQATT and CDR2 SNEGSKA come from the germline V gene (reference sequence). The CDR3 is 16 residues long. The trim removed 3 bases at V and 7 bases at J, leaving 9 bases unmatched. CDR3 loop: CSASREGTSGRGEQYF. CDR3 sequence (DNA): TGCAGTGCTAGCCGAGAAGGGACTAGCGGGAGGGGAGAGCAGTACTTC.

The chain employs TRBV10-3 and TRBJ2-7, with 9 bases that match TRBD2. V was clipped by 10 bases and J by 3 bases; unmatched bases: 16. The CDR3 sequence is 16 residues long. Germline CDR1 ENHRY, CDR2 SYGVKD. The CDR3 sequence: CASSNEMREGLYEQYF. Written as DNA, the CDR3 is TGTGCCAGCTCCAACGAGATGCGGGAGGGCCTCTACGAGCAGTACTTC.

V and J are TRBV6-4 and TRBJ2-6; the D is unclear. Germline values: CDR1 MRHNA, CDR2 SNTAGT. The CDR3 consists of 16 residues. The ends were cut back, 2 bases at V and 0 bases at J, with 8 bases in the middle. The CDR3 region is CASSDRTISGANVLTF. The CDR3 coding sequence is TGTGCCAGCAGTGACCGGACCATCTCTGGGGCCAACGTCCTGACTTTC.

This clonotype was detected a few times. The gene calls are TRBV7-2 and TRBJ2-5, with TRBD2 matching over 10 bases. The junction had 3 bases not matched to a gene; V was cut back by 0 bases and J by 2 bases. The CDR3 covers 16 residues. Per the germline V gene, CDR1 is SGHTA and CDR2 is FQGNSA. Written as DNA, the CDR3 is TGTGCCAGCAGCTTAGCTGGACTAGCGGTACAAGAGACCCAGTACTTC. This encodes CASSLAGLAVQETQYF. The whole variable domain, filled in from reference TRBV7-2 and TRBJ2-5, reads GAGVSQSPSNKVTEKGKDVELRCDPISGHTALYWYRQSLGQGLEFLIYFQGNSAPDKSGLPSDRFSAERTGGSVSTLTIQRTQQEDSAVYLCASSLAGLAVQETQYFGPGTRLLVL.

The chain recombines TRBV12-3 or TRBV12-4 with TRBJ1-1; 8 bases align to TRBD1. The CDR3 is 16 amino acids. The J segment lost 5 bases and the V segment lost 8 bases, leaving 16 bases of the junction unmatched. The DNA of the CDR3 is TGTGCCAGCGCTCCTCAGGGGGCTAGTATCGGAACTGAAGCTTTCTTT. Its translation is CASAPQGASIGTEAFF.

This clonotype was counted a few times. The V call is TRBV29-1, the J call TRBJ1-2, with D maybe TRBD1 (5 bases). Trimming took 6 bases from V and 7 from J, leaving 12 bases between them. CDR1 is SQVTM and CDR2 is ANQGSEA in the germline V gene. This CDR3 is built from 11 residues. In DNA, the CDR3 is TGCAGCGTGGGGGGAGTGGCTGGCTACACCTTC. Residues: CSVGGVAGYTF.

The gene calls are TRBV5-1 and TRBJ2-7; TRBD1 agrees at 9 bases. The CDR3 consists of 16 residues. V shed 3 bases and J 6 bases; nucleotides not matched to a gene: 13. Germline assignment: CDR1 SGHRS and CDR2 YFSETQ. CDR3 DNA: TGCGCCAGCAGCTCAAAGTCCGGGACAGGGAAGGTCGAGCAGTACTTC. Amino acids: CASSSKSGTGKVEQYF. Combining the CDR3 with reference TRBV5-1 and TRBJ2-7 gives the whole variable domain KAGVTQTPRYLIKTRGQQVTLSCSPISGHRSVSWYQQTPGQGLQFLFEYFSETQRNKGNFPGRFSGRQFSNSRSEMNVSTLELGDSALYLCASSSKSGTGKVEQYFGPGTRLTVT.

This clonotype was recorded a few times. The junction differs from germline at one of its ends, possibly a read error. The chain recombines TRBV29-1 with TRBJ2-3, with no clear D. CDR1 is SQVTM and CDR2 is ANQGSEA in the germline V gene. The CDR3 loop spans 10 amino acids. The CDR3 is CSVWSDTQYF. The CDR3 nucleotides read TGCAGCGTTTGGTCAGATACACAGTATTTT.

The CDR3, as DNA: TGTGCCAGCAGTGAAGGTGTGGGGGGTAATGAGCAGTTCTTC. This sequence encodes CASSEGVGGNEQFF. This rearrangement joins TRBV6-1 to TRBJ2-1; weak D call: TRBD2 (6 bases). Germline CDR1 MNHNS, CDR2 SASEGT. Trimming took 1 base from V and 7 from J, leaving 11 bases between them. The CDR3 runs to 14 residues.